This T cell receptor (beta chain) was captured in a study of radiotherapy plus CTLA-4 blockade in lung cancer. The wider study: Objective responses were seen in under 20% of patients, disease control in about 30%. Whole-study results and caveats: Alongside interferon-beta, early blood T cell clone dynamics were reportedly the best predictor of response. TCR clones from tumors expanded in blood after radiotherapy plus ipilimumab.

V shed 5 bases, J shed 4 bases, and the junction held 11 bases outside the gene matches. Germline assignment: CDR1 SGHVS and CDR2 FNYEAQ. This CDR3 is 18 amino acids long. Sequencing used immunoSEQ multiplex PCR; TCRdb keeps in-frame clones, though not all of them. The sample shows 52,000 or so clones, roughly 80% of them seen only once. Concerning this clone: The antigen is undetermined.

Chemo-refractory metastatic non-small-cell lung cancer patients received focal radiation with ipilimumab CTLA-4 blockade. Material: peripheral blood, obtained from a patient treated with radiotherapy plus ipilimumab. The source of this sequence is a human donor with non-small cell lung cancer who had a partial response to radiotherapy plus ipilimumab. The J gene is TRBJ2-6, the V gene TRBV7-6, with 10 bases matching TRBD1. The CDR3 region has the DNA TGTGCCAGCAGCGCCCGGGACAGGGGCATGGGGGGGGCCAACGTCCTGACTTTC. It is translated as CASSARDRGMGGANVLTF.